A few counts support the clone carrying this T cell receptor (beta chain). What it binds is unknown. Measured with immunoSEQ multiplex PCR; TCRdb has only the in-frame clones, and not every one. The sample contains over a million clones, about 84% of which appear only once. The study drew its donors from healthy HIV-negative adults without recent acute infections or vaccinations. Investigators divided CD4+ cells into CD45RA+ naive and CD45RA-negative memory subsets. This entry is derived from a study of shared clonotypes between healthy human individuals. Regarding the study as a whole: A reduction in generation probabilities was seen for non-shared clonotypes relative to those shared by all four donors.

CDR1 is SGHAT, CDR2 FQNNGV, per germline. The V end was cut by 6 bases, the J end by 5 bases, with 17 bases between. This CDR3 contains 14 residues. Source material: memory CD4+ T cells from PBMCs. As to subset: CD45RA-negative fraction. V and J are TRBV11-2 and TRBJ2-7; TRBD1 is a possible D gene (5 bases). This clonotype was obtained from a man younger than 30 in good health. Some clones in this sample may be carry-over from other donors' samples. The chain's CDR3 is CASRAIRVGHEQYF. In DNA, the CDR3 is TGTGCCAGCAGAGCTATCAGGGTAGGCCACGAGCAGTACTTC.